A single sample gave rise to the 13 T cell receptor beta chains below, sequenced in a study of cytomegalovirus exposure and HLA in healthy donors. The primer mix had 60 Vbeta and 13 Jbeta primers. Clones were read by immunoSEQ multiplex PCR, and TCRdb kept only the in-frame ones, dropping some. The sample holds roughly 45,000 clones, about 64% seen once. Input material: PBMCs. The receptors shown here come from a man aged 60-69 years in good health and CMV-seropositive.

This sequence joins TRBV4-1 and TRBJ1-2; 7 nucleotides match TRBD1. This CDR3 is 13 amino acids long. Germline-derived CDR1 and CDR2 are MGHRA and YSYEKL. Losses at the gene ends were 3 bases for V and 5 bases for J; bases not matched to a gene: 3. CDR3 nucleotides: TGCGCCAGCAGCCAGGAGACAGGGTATGGCTACACCTTC. Protein product: CASSQETGYGYTF.

The chain links TRBV28 to TRBJ2-3, with TRBD2 matching 7 bases. V shed 2 bases and J 3 bases; nucleotides not matched to a gene: 5. CDR1 MDHEN and CDR2 SYDVKM come from the germline V gene. The CDR3 length is 15 residues. CDR3 in DNA: TGTGCCAGCAGTTTACATACGGGAGGTACAGATACGCAGTATTTT. It yields the protein CASSLHTGGTDTQYF.

V gene TRBV6-5 combines with J gene TRBJ2-4, with a possible D match to TRBD1 (6 bases). Germline V gene data show CDR1 as MNHEY and CDR2 as SVGAGI. V lost 0 bases to trimming and J lost 7 bases, with 16 bases between them. The CDR3 runs 16 residues. The CDR3 sequence is CASSYSLSGGQNIQYF. CDR3 nucleotides: TGTGCCAGCAGTTACTCTCTCTCCGGCGGACAGAACATTCAGTACTTC.

The CDR3 nucleotides read TGTGCCAGCAGCTTTTGGACTAGCGGGAGTCCAGATACGCAGTATTTT. It is translated as CASSFWTSGSPDTQYF. The V and J genes are TRBV7-6 and TRBJ2-3, with 13 bases fitting TRBD2. This CDR3 contains 16 residues. V was clipped by 3 bases and J by 4 bases; unmatched bases: 4. CDR1 is SGHVS and CDR2 is FNYEAQ in the germline V gene.

V is TRBV29-1 and J is TRBJ2-1; 7 bases are shared with TRBD1. The CDR3 has 12 amino acids. V shed 6 bases, J shed 12 bases, and the junction held 11 bases outside the gene matches. From germline, CDR1 is SQVTM and CDR2 ANQGSEA. The CDR3 region has the DNA TGCAGCGTAGACCCTGACAGGGTCGGGCAGTTCTTC. Its protein product is CSVDPDRVGQFF.

This clone was counted between two and nine times. The genes are TRBV4-2 and TRBJ1-4; a weak D match, TRBD1 (5 bases). The ends were cut back, 8 bases at V and 7 bases at J, with 14 bases in the middle. Germline V CDR1 and CDR2: LGHNA, YNFKEQ. The CDR3 loop spans 13 amino acids. The CDR3 DNA is TGTGCCAGCGGCGTCAGGGAGGGTGAAAAACTGTTTTTT. Translating gives CASGVREGEKLFF.

J is TRBJ1-4 and V is TRBV5-4; D is uncertain. Trimming pared 1 base from V and 5 bases from J, leaving 12 bases between. Looked up from germline, CDR1 is SGHNT and CDR2 is YYREEE (reference sequence). The CDR3 contains 15 residues. The CDR3 coding sequence is TGTGCCAGCAGCTTGTTCTCGACTGAGAATGAAAAACTGTTTTTT. It translates to CASSLFSTENEKLFF.

A single count supports this clone. The rearrangement links TRBV27 to TRBJ2-3; D might be TRBD2 (6 bases). Germline V gene sequence: CDR1 MNHEY, CDR2 SMNVEV (reference sequence). This CDR3 region has 15 residues. V was clipped by 1 base and J by 6 bases, with 14 bases between them. The CDR3 protein is CASSLLETRPDTQYF. CDR3 nucleotides: TGTGCCAGCAGTTTATTGGAGACTAGGCCGGATACGCAGTATTTT.

The chain has TRBV21-1 and TRBJ2-5; the D call in the table, TRBD1, was not verified against the DNA. TRBV21-1 is termed a pseudogene. The CDR3 length is 16 residues. The CDR3, as DNA: TGTGCCAGCAGCAAACCCGTGACAGCAGCCCAAGAGACCCAGTACTTC. Translating gives CASSKPVTAAQETQYF.

This chain links TRBV4-3 with TRBJ2-2; 8 bases are shared with TRBD2. From germline, CDR1 is LGHNA and CDR2 YSLEER. The V segment lost 0 bases and the J segment 6 bases; nucleotides outside the gene matches: 12. This CDR3 has 18 amino acids. For the CDR3, the DNA is TGCGCCAGCAGCCAAGATCCGGTGGTAGCGGGATTTGCCGGGGAGCTGTTTTTT. The encoded protein is CASSQDPVVAGFAGELFF.

The rearrangement links TRBV4-1 to TRBJ2-7; TRBD2 matches at 9 bases. Germline CDR1 MGHRA, CDR2 YSYEKL. This CDR3 has 16 amino acids. Trimming took 2 bases from V and 7 from J; bases not matched to a gene: 12. Here the CDR3 reads CASSQRDSGSFKEQYF. The DNA for the CDR3 is TGCGCCAGCAGCCAACGGGATAGCGGGAGCTTCAAAGAGCAGTACTTC.

This clone was observed a few times. This chain uses TRBV27 with TRBJ2-1; 8 bases are shared with TRBD2. The CDR3 totals 15 residues. V shed 4 bases, J shed 6 bases, and the junction held 8 bases outside the gene matches. Germline CDR1 and CDR2: MNHEY and SMNVEV (reference sequence). The CDR3 DNA reads as TGTGCCAGCAGTTCCGGGACTAGTAATATCAATGAGCAGTTCTTC. Encoded protein: CASSSGTSNINEQFF.

V gene TRBV27 combines with J gene TRBJ2-7, with 8 bases aligning to TRBD2. V lost 3 bases, J lost 0 bases, and 4 bases stayed unmatched. Germline CDR1 reads MNHEY; CDR2 reads SMNVEV (reference sequence). The CDR3 sequence is 15 residues long. CDR3 coding DNA: TGTGCCAGCAGTTTGACAGCGGGAGTCTCCTACGAGCAGTACTTC. This gives the protein CASSLTAGVSYEQYF.